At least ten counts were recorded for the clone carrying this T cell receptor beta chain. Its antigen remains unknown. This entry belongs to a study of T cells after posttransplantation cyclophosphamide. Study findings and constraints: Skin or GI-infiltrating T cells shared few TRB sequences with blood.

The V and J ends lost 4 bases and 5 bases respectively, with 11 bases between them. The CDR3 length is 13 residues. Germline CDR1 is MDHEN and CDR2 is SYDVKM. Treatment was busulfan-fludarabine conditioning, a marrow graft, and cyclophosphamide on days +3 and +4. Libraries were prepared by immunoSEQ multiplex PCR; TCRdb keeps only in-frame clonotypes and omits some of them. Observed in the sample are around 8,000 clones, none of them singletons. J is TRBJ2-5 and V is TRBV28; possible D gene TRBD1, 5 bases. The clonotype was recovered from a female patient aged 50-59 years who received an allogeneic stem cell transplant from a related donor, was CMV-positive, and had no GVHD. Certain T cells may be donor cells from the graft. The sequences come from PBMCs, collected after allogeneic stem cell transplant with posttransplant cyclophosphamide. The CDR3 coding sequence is TGTGCCAGCAGTTATGGGGCCCTGGAGACCCAGTACTTC. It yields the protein CASSYGALETQYF.